This T cell receptor (beta chain) was documented in a study of identical twins. MiXCR, run by TCRdb on the 5' RACE reads, gives a single entry per CDR3 protein. The sample has some 500,000 distinct CDR3 sequences, less than 25% seen once. CDR3 length: 14 residues. Per germline, CDR1 SEHNR and CDR2 FQNEAQ (reference sequence). Trimming removed 0 bases from V and 7 bases from J; junction bases left unmatched: 3. The same data also went into a second study, on T cells expressing NK-cell markers.

The sequenced sample consisted of CD4+ T cells sorted from blood. V usage is TRBV7-9 and J usage is TRBJ2-1; 7 bases line up with TRBD1. This clonotype was sampled from a woman aged 18 to 35 in good health. DNA for the CDR3: TGTGCCAGCAGCTTAGCCCTGACAGGGAATGAGCAGTTCTTC. Translated: CASSLALTGNEQFF.